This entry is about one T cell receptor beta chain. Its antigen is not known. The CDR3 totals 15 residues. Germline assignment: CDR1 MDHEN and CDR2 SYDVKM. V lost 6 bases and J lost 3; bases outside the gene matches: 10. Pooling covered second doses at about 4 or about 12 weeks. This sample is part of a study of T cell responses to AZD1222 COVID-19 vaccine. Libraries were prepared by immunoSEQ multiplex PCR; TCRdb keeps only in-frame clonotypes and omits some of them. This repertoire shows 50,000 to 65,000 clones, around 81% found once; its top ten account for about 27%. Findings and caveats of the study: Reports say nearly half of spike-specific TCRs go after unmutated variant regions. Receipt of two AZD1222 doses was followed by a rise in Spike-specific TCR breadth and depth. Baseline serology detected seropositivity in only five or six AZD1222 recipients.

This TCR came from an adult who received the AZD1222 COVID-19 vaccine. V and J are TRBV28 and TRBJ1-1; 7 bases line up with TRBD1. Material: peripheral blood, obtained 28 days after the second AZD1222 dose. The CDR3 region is CASRDRTGLYTEAFF. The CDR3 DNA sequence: TGTGCCAGCAGGGACAGGACGGGGCTGTACACTGAAGCTTTCTTT.